This is a list of T cell receptor beta chains from one sample in a study of cytomegalovirus exposure and HLA in healthy donors. Clones were sequenced by immunoSEQ multiplex PCR, and TCRdb holds only the in-frame ones, with some missing. This table has 150,000 to 180,000 clones, roughly 80% appearing once. The sequencing sample was made of PBMCs. The receptors originated from a young man in good health and CMV-seropositive. Both conserved end residues are part of each CDR3. D genes are given only for firm matches. Size tells how often a clone was seen (once, few, many) or the class of an expanded clone, and some rows leave it out.

TRBV4-2	TRBJ2-7	TRBD1	once	CASSQPRDRVHEQYF	TGTGCCAGCAGCCAACCCCGGGACAGGGTTCACGAGCAGTACTTC
TRBV28	TRBJ1-4	TRBD1	.	CASSSVWTGELLTHQDEKLFF	TGTGCCAGCAGTTCCGTGTGGACAGGGGAGCTTCTAACCCACCAAGATGAAAAACTGTTTTTT
TRBV10-2	TRBJ2-7	TRBD1	.	CASSGQTGAYEQYF	TGCGCCAGCAGTGGCCAGACAGGGGCCTACGAGCAGTACTTC
TRBV4-1	TRBJ2-1	TRBD2	.	CASSQDLVAGFYNEQFF	TGCGCCAGCAGCCAAGATTTGGTAGCGGGATTCTACAATGAGCAGTTCTTC
TRBV7-6	TRBJ2-5	.	.	CASSSDAEETQYF	TGTGCCAGCAGCTCAGATGCGGAAGAGACCCAGTACTTC
TRBV6-5	TRBJ2-3	TRBD1	.	CASSRDRGTDTQYF	TGTGCCAGCAGCCGTGACAGGGGCACAGATACGCAGTATTTT
TRBV9	TRBJ2-1	.	.	CASSVAQQGGSNNEQFF	TGTGCCAGCAGCGTAGCTCAGCAGGGAGGATCTAACAATGAGCAGTTCTTC
TRBV7-6	TRBJ2-7	TRBD2	.	CASSLELSGRGHEQYF	TGTGCCAGCAGCTTGGAACTTAGCGGGAGGGGGCACGAGCAGTACTTC
TRBV7-9	TRBJ1-1	.	.	CASSLVGGQAFF	TGTGCCAGCAGCTTAGTGGGGGGGCAAGCTTTCTTT
TRBV11-2	TRBJ2-7	TRBD1	.	CASSLMGTGRADEQYF	TGTGCCAGCAGCCTAATGGGGACAGGGCGGGCTGACGAGCAGTACTTC
TRBV19	TRBJ1-5	.	.	CASSITSQPQHF	TGTGCCAGTAGTATAACGAGTCAGCCCCAGCATTTT
TRBV5-1	TRBJ2-2	.	.	CASSLLQGNTGELFF	TGCGCCAGCAGCTTATTACAGGGAAACACCGGGGAGCTGTTTTTT
TRBV28	TRBJ2-7	TRBD2	.	CASSLTTSAKTEQYF	TGTGCCAGCAGTTTAACGACTAGCGCCAAAACCGAGCAGTACTTC
TRBV5-1	TRBJ2-5	TRBD2	.	CASSLTPSGSGGSEETQYF	TGCGCCAGCAGTTTGACACCTAGCGGGAGTGGGGGGTCGGAAGAGACCCAGTACTTC
TRBV7-8	TRBJ1-1	TRBD1	.	CASSQGQANTEAFF	TGTGCCAGCAGCCAGGGACAGGCGAACACTGAAGCTTTCTTT
TRBV5-8	TRBJ1-2	TRBD1	.	CASSPAGTEPYGYTF	TGTGCCAGCAGCCCCGCCGGGACAGAACCATATGGCTACACCTTC
TRBV2	TRBJ1-2	.	.	CASSGPDSRNYGYTF	TGTGCCAGCAGTGGCCCGGACAGCCGGAACTATGGCTACACCTTC
TRBV4-2	TRBJ2-7	TRBD1	.	CASSQEPGQGGYEQYF	TGTGCCAGCAGCCAAGAACCGGGACAGGGTGGTTACGAGCAGTACTTC
TRBV28	TRBJ2-1	TRBD2	.	CASSLAGPYNEQFF	TGTGCCAGCAGCCTAGCGGGACCCTACAATGAGCAGTTCTTC
TRBV28	TRBJ2-7	TRBD2	.	CASSSNRLAGDIYEQYF	TGTGCCAGCAGTTCCAACCGACTAGCGGGAGACATTTACGAGCAGTACTTC
TRBV6-1	TRBJ2-7	.	.	CASSERGILSYEQYF	TGTGCCAGCAGTGAAAGAGGCATCCTCTCCTACGAGCAGTACTTC
TRBV5-1	TRBJ2-5	TRBD2	.	CASSPRPGLQQETQYF	TGCGCCAGCAGCCCACGTCCGGGACTACAACAAGAGACCCAGTACTTC
TRBV11-3	TRBJ2-1	.	.	CASSLVPQSGLPNEQFF	TGTGCCAGCAGCTTAGTCCCACAGTCGGGACTGCCTAATGAGCAGTTCTTC
TRBV2	TRBJ2-5	TRBD2	.	CASSAGLASETQYF	TGTGCCAGCAGTGCGGGACTAGCGTCGGAGACCCAGTACTTC
TRBV7-2	TRBJ1-5	.	.	CASSLAGGTGQPQHF	TGTGCCAGCAGCTTAGCGGGGGGAACTGGGCAGCCCCAGCATTTT
TRBV12-5	TRBJ2-3	TRBD1	.	CASGSFRQGDTDTQYF	TGTGCTAGTGGTTCCTTCCGACAGGGGGACACAGATACGCAGTATTTT
TRBV4-2	TRBJ2-1	.	.	CASSHEAVTYNEQFF	TGTGCCAGCAGCCATGAGGCAGTAACCTACAATGAGCAGTTCTTC
TRBV2	TRBJ2-7	TRBD2	.	CASSDYEGREGYEQYF	TGTGCCAGCAGTGATTATGAGGGTAGGGAGGGTTACGAGCAGTACTTC
TRBV6-6	TRBJ2-3	.	.	CASSYQFSTDTQYF	TGTGCCAGCAGTTATCAGTTTAGCACAGATACGCAGTATTTT
TRBV5-1	TRBJ1-1	.	few	CASSLGQQIRVTEAFF	TGCGCCAGCAGCTTGGGGCAGCAAATACGGGTCACTGAAGCTTTCTTT
TRBV5-1	TRBJ2-2	.	.	CASSLDGTNTGELFF	TGCGCCAGCAGCTTGGACGGTACGAACACCGGGGAGCTGTTTTTT
TRBV2	TRBJ1-5	TRBD1	few	CASSGTGGHDQPQHF	TGTGCCAGCAGTGGGACAGGGGGTCACGATCAGCCCCAGCATTTT